Below, 14 T cell receptor beta chains from the same sample are listed, as sequenced in a study of shared clonotypes between healthy human individuals. Sequenced by immunoSEQ multiplex PCR; TCRdb stores in-frame clones only, minus some. The table includes about 1.1 million clones, more than 75% detected once. Sample: memory CD4+ T cells from PBMCs. Noted subset: CD45RA-negative fraction. Receptors originate from a man in his late teens or twenties in good health. Some clones in this sample may be carry-over from other donors' samples.

The chain links TRBV2 to TRBJ2-2; 13 nucleotides agree with TRBD2. The CDR3 extends over 15 amino acids. CDR1 SNHLY and CDR2 FYNNEI come from the germline V gene. Germline trimming cut 8 bases from V and 6 bases from J; bases unmatched to any gene: 6. DNA for the CDR3: TGTGCCAGCGCCGGACTAGCGGGAGCAGCCGGGGAGCTGTTTTTT. Translation gives CASAGLAGAAGELFF. The whole variable domain, remainder taken from reference TRBV2 and TRBJ2-2, is EPEVTQTPSHQVTQMGQEVILRCVPISNHLYFYWYRQILGQKVEFLVSFYNNEISEKSEIFDDQFSVERPDGSNFTLKIRSTKLEDSAMYFCASAGLAGAAGELFFGEGSRLTVL.

The rearrangement links TRBV7-9 to TRBJ1-3; D gene uncertain. The germline CDR1 and CDR2 sequences are SEHNR and FQNEAQ (reference sequence). V shed 1 base and J shed 0 bases, with 7 bases lying between them. The CDR3 has 15 residues. Written as DNA, the CDR3 is TGTGCCAGCAGCTTAGGCGATGGCTCTGGAAACACCATATATTTT. It encodes CASSLGDGSGNTIYF. The variable domain in full, completed from reference TRBV7-9 and TRBJ1-3, reads DTGVSQNPRHKITKRGQNVTFRCDPISEHNRLYWYRQTLGQGPEFLTYFQNEAQLEKSRLLSDRFSAERPKGSFSTLEIQRTEQGDSAMYLCASSLGDGSGNTIYFGEGSWLTVV.

The gene calls are TRBV7-2 and TRBJ2-5, with 7 bases identical to TRBD1. CDR3 length: 16 residues. Germline CDR1 reads SGHTA; CDR2 reads FQGNSA. The V and J ends lost 1 base and 4 bases, in that order; junction bases with no gene match: 9. The CDR3 loop reads CASSLERGLAGETQYF. The CDR3 nucleotides read TGTGCCAGCAGCTTAGAAAGGGGGCTAGCCGGAGAGACCCAGTACTTC. The full variable domain, with the rest looked up from reference TRBV7-2 and TRBJ2-5, is GAGVSQSPSNKVTEKGKDVELRCDPISGHTALYWYRQSLGQGLEFLIYFQGNSAPDKSGLPSDRFSAERTGGSVSTLTIQRTQQEDSAVYLCASSLERGLAGETQYFGPGTRLLVL.

Only a few counts were recorded for this clone. The chain couples TRBV28 to TRBJ2-5, with unresolved D. Germline CDR1 and CDR2: MDHEN and SYDVKM. The V and J ends lost 5 bases and 1 base respectively, with 11 bases between them. The CDR3 totals 14 residues. The CDR3 protein is CASSPQWGQETQYF. CDR3 sequence (DNA): TGTGCCAGCAGTCCCCAATGGGGCCAAGAGACCCAGTACTTC.

V and J are TRBV10-1 and TRBJ2-7, with D tentatively TRBD1 (5 bases). V was shortened by 0 bases and J by 6 bases, with 12 bases between the two germline ends. Germline CDR1 reads WNHNN; CDR2 reads SYGVQD (reference sequence). The CDR3 is 14 residues long. CDR3 DNA sequence: TGCGCCAGCAGTGAGTCTGGGGCCAAGGCCGAGCAGTACTTC. This gives the protein CASSESGAKAEQYF.

The gene calls are TRBV7-9 and TRBJ1-4, with 7 bases fitting TRBD1. The CDR3 covers 17 residues. Germline lookup yields CDR1 SEHNR and CDR2 FQNEAQ (reference sequence). The J segment lost 3 bases and the V segment lost 4 bases, leaving 11 bases of the junction unmatched. CDR3 nucleotide sequence: TGTGCCAGCAGCTACCCACGACAGGGTATACCTAATGAAAAACTGTTTTTT. Translation gives CASSYPRQGIPNEKLFF.

The count of this clone is one. V gene TRBV13 combines with J gene TRBJ2-2, with 10 positions matching TRBD1. This CDR3 is built from 16 residues. Germline V gene sequence: CDR1 PRHDT, CDR2 FYEKMQ (reference sequence). With V trimmed by 3 bases and J by 4 bases, 5 bases remained unmatched. CDR3 sequence (DNA): TGTGCCAGCAGCTTCCGACAGGGGGCGACCACCGGGGAGCTGTTTTTT. Translating it yields CASSFRQGATTGELFF.

In its sample, this clone was seen a few times. The genes are TRBV4-2 and TRBJ2-3, with D possibly being TRBD1 (6 bases). V was cut by 1 base and J by 3 bases, with 14 bases left in between. The CDR3 is 16 residues long. Germline assignment: CDR1 LGHNA and CDR2 YNFKEQ. CDR3 protein: CASSQGWSQGTDTQYF. CDR3 in DNA: TGTGCCAGCAGCCAAGGGTGGTCACAGGGAACAGATACGCAGTATTTT.

V and J are TRBV5-1 and TRBJ2-2; 11 bases are shared with TRBD2. CDR3 length: 14 residues. The ends lost 7 bases at V and 5 bases at J; junction bases unmatched: 4. Germline CDR1 SGHRS, CDR2 YFSETQ. The DNA for the CDR3 is TGCGCCAGCGCCCTAGCGGGAGGAACCGGGGAGCTGTTTTTT. It specifies CASALAGGTGELFF. The full variable domain, with the rest looked up from reference TRBV5-1 and TRBJ2-2, is KAGVTQTPRYLIKTRGQQVTLSCSPISGHRSVSWYQQTPGQGLQFLFEYFSETQRNKGNFPGRFSGRQFSNSRSEMNVSTLELGDSALYLCASALAGGTGELFFGEGSRLTVL.

The chain links TRBV28 to TRBJ1-2; D is undetermined. This CDR3 is 13 amino acids long. Trimming removed 3 bases from V and 4 bases from J, with 9 bases in between. Germline-derived CDR1 and CDR2 are MDHEN and SYDVKM. CDR3 amino acids: CASSLNVPYGYTF. CDR3 DNA sequence: TGTGCCAGCAGTTTGAATGTCCCCTATGGCTACACCTTC.

The V and J genes are TRBV11-2 and TRBJ1-1; D gene ambiguous. Germline lookup yields CDR1 SGHAT and CDR2 FQNNGV. The CDR3 extends over 18 amino acids. Trimming took 1 base from V and 1 from J, leaving 19 bases between them. CDR3 bases: TGTGCCAGCAGCTTAGGGCTAGGTTACGGACCGACGAACACTGAAGCTTTCTTT. This codes for CASSLGLGYGPTNTEAFF.

The chain carries TRBV7-2 and TRBJ1-4; 9 bases match TRBD1. Germline V gives CDR1 SGHTA, CDR2 FQGNSA. J was trimmed by 8 bases and V by 5 bases; bases with no gene match: 3. The CDR3 extends over 13 amino acids. The CDR3 region is CASSQGQGEKLFF. CDR3 nucleotide sequence: TGTGCCAGCAGCCAAGGACAGGGGGAAAAACTGTTTTTT.

CDR3 sequence (DNA): TGCGCCAGCAGCTCATTACCGGGCCGGGACAATGAGCAGTTCTTC. Its protein is CASSSLPGRDNEQFF. This chain uses TRBV5-1 with TRBJ2-1, with D unclear. Trimming shortened V by 3 bases and J by 5 bases, and 15 bases separated the two germline ends. The CDR3 spans 15 residues. Germline values: CDR1 SGHRS, CDR2 YFSETQ.

The table lists this clone with a count of one. The V and J genes are TRBV15 and TRBJ2-3, with 8 bases aligning to TRBD2. Trimming took 0 bases from V and 5 from J; bases not matched to a gene: 4. CDR1 is LNHNV, CDR2 YYDKDF, per germline (reference sequence). The length of the CDR3 is 15 residues. The chain's CDR3 is CATSRDFLAGDTQYF. DNA for the CDR3: TGTGCCACCAGCAGAGATTTCCTAGCGGGAGATACGCAGTATTTT.